This TCR beta chain derives from a study of T cells and Merkel cell carcinoma outcomes. The protocol was immunoSEQ multiplex PCR, while the TCRdb copy is restricted to in-frame clones and leaves out a portion. The sample contains about 12,000 clones, around 95% of which appear only once. A remark on this clone: The antigen is not known.

Overall study findings and caveats: Repertoire plus T-cell density reportedly predicted Merkel cell carcinoma outcomes.

Germline V gene sequence: CDR1 SEHNR, CDR2 FQNEAQ (reference sequence). CDR3 length: 14 residues. The J segment lost 6 bases and the V segment lost 5 bases, leaving 3 bases of the junction unmatched. The clonotype comes from a human donor with Merkel cell carcinoma. The specimen was tumor tissue from Merkel cell carcinoma. This chain joins TRBV7-9 and TRBJ2-2, with 10 positions matching TRBD2. CDR3: CASSLGLAAGELFF. CDR3 in DNA: TGTGCCAGCAGCCTCGGACTAGCGGCCGGGGAGCTGTTTTTT.